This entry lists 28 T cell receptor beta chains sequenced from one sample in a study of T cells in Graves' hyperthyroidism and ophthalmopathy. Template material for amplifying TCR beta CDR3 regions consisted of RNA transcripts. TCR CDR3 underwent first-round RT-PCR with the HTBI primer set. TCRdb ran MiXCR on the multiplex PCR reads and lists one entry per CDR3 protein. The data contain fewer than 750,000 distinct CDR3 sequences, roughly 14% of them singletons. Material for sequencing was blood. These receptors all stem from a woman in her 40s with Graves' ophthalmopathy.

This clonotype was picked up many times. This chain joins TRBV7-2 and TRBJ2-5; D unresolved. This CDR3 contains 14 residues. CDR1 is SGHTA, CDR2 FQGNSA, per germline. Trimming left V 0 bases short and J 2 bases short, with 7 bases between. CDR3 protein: CASSLAANQETQYF. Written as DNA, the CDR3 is TGTGCCAGCAGCTTAGCGGCTAATCAAGAGACCCAGTACTTC.

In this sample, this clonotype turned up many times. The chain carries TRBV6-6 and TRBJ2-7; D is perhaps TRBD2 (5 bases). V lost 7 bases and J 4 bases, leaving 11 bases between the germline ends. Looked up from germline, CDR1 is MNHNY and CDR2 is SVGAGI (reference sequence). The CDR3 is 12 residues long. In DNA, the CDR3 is TGTGCCAGCACCTTCGGGGTATACGAGCAGTACTTC. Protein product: CASTFGVYEQYF.

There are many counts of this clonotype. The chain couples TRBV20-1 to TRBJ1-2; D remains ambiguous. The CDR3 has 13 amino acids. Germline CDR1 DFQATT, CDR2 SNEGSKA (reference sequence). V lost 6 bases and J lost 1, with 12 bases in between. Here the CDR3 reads CSAYEHINYGYTF. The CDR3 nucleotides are TGCAGTGCGTATGAACATATTAACTATGGCTACACCTTC.

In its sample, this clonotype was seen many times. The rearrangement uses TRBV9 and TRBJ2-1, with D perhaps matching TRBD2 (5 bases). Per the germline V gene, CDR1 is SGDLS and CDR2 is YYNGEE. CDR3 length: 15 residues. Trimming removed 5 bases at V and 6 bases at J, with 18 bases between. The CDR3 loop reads CASSLDSSPPNEQFF. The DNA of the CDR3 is TGTGCCAGCAGTTTGGACTCCTCCCCGCCCAATGAGCAGTTCTTC. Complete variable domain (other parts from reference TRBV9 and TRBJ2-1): DSGVTQTPKHLITATGQRVTLRCSPRSGDLSVYWYQQSLDQGLQFLIQYYNGEERAKGNILERFSAQQFPDLHSELNLSSLELGDSALYFCASSLDSSPPNEQFFGPGTRLTVL.

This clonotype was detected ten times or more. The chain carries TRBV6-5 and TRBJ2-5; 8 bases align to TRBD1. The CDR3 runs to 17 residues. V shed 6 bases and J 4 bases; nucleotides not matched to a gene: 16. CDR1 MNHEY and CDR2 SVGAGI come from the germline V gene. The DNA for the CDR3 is TGTGCCAGCAGCTTTCTCCGGGACAGGCTAAGGGGAGAGACCCAGTACTTC. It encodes CASSFLRDRLRGETQYF.

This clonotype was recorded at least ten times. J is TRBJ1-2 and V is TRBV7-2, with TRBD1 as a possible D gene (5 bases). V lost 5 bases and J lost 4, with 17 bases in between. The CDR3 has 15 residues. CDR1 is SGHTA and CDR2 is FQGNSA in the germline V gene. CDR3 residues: CASSRQAGESYGYTF. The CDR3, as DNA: TGTGCCAGCAGCCGACAAGCGGGGGAGTCCTATGGCTACACCTTC.

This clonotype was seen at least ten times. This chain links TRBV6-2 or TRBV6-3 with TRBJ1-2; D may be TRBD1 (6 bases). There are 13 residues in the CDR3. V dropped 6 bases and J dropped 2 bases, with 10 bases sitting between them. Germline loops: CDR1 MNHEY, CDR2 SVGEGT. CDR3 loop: CASSRDTNYGYTF. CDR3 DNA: TGTGCCAGCAGCCGGGACACCAACTATGGCTACACCTTC.

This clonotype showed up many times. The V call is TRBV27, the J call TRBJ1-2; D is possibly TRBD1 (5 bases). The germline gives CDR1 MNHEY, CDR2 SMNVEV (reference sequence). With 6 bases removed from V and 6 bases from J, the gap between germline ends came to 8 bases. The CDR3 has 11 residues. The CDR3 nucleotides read TGTGCCAGCAGCCCGGGGCATGGCTACACCTTC. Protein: CASSPGHGYTF.

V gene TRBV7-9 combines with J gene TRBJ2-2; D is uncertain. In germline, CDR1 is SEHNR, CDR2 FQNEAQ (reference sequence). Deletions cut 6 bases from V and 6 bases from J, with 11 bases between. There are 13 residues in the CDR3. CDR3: CASRHDTAGELFF. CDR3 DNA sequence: TGTGCCAGCAGGCATGACACGGCCGGGGAGCTGTTTTTT.

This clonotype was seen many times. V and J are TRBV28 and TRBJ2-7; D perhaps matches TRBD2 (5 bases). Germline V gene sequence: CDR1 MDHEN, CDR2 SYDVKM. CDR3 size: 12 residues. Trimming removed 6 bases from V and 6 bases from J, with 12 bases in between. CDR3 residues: CASRGASREQYF. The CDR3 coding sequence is TGTGCCAGCAGGGGTGCTAGCCGCGAGCAGTACTTC.

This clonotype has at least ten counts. In DNA, the CDR3 is TGTGCCAGCAGGGTACAGGGAGGCTACGAGCAGTACTTC. This sequence encodes CASRVQGGYEQYF. The V and J genes are TRBV6-1 and TRBJ2-7, with D perhaps being TRBD1 or TRBD2 (6 bases each). Deletions cut 6 bases from V and 3 bases from J, with 12 bases between. The V gene's germline CDR1 is MNHNS and CDR2 SASEGT. CDR3 size: 13 residues.

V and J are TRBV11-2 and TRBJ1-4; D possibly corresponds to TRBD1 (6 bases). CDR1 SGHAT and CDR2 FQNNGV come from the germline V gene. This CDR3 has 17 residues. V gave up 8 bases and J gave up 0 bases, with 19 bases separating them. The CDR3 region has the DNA TGTGCCAGCGGAGAAGGGGGGAGGCGTGCAACTAATGAAAAACTGTTTTTT. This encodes CASGEGGRRATNEKLFF.

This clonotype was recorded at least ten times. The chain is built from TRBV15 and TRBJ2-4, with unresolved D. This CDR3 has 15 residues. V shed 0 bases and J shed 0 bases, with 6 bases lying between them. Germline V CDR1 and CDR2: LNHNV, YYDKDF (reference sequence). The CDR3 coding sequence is TGTGCCACCAGCAGAGAACGACTAGCCAAAAACATTCAGTACTTC. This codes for CATSRERLAKNIQYF.

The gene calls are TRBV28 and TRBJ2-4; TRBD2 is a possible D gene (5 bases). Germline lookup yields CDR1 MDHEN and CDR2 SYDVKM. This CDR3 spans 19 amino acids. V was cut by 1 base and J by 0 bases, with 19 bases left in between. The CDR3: CASSLFGPRRRLAKNIQYF. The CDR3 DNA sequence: TGTGCCAGCAGTTTATTTGGCCCTCGGAGGCGGTTAGCCAAAAACATTCAGTACTTC.

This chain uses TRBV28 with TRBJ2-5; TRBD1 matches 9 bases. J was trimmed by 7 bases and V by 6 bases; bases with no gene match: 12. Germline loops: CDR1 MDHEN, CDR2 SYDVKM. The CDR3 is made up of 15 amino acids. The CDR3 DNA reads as TGTGCCAGCAGCTGGGACACAGGGGGCTTCGGGACCCAGTACTTC. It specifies CASSWDTGGFGTQYF.

Here the CDR3 reads CASSQDFRYEQYF. In DNA form, the CDR3 reads TGTGCCAGCAGCCAAGACTTTCGCTACGAGCAGTACTTC. The V call is TRBV14, the J call TRBJ2-7; D is uncertain. CDR1 and CDR2 (germline): SGHDN, FVKESK. The CDR3 extends over 13 amino acids. Between the trimmed V and J ends, which lost 0 bases and 3 bases, there was a span of 6 bases.

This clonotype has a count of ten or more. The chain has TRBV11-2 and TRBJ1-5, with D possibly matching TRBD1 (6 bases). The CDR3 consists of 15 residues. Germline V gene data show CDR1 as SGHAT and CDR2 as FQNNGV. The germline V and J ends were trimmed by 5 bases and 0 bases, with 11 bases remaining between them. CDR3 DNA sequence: TGTGCCAGCAGCCCGGGGGACATTAGCAATCAGCCCCAGCATTTT. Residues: CASSPGDISNQPQHF.

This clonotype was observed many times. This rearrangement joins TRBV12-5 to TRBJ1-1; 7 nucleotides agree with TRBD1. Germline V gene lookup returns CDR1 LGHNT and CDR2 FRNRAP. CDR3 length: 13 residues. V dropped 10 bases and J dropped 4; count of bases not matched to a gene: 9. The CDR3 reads CATDTGEFTEAFF. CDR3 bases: TGTGCTACCGATACAGGGGAATTCACTGAAGCTTTCTTT.

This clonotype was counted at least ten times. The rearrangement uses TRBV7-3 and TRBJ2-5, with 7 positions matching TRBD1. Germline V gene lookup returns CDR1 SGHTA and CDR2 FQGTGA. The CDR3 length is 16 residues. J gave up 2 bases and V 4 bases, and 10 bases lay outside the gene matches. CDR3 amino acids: CASSSSRDRNQETQYF. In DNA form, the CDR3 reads TGTGCCAGCAGCTCAAGTCGGGACAGAAATCAAGAGACCCAGTACTTC.

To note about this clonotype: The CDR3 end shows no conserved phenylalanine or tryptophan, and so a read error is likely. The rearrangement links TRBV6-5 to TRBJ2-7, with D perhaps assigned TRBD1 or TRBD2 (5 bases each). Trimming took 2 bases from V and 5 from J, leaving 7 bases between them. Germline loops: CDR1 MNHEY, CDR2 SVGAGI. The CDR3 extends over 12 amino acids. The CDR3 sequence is CASSYRGDEQYL. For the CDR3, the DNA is TGTGCCAGCAGTTACCGGGGCGACGAGCAGTACCTC.

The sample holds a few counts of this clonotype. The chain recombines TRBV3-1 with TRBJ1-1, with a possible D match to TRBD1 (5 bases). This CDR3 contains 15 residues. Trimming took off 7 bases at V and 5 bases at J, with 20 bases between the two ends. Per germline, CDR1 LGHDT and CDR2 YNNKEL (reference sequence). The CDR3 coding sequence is TGTGCCAGCAACTCACTCGAGGGGAGAGAGACTGAAGCTTTCTTT. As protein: CASNSLEGRETEAFF.

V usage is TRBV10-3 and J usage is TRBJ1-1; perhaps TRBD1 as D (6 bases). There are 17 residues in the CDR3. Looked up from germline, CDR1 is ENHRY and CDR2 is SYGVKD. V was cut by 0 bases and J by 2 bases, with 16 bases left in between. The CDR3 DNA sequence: TGTGCCATCAGTGAGTCCCTAGGGGGGGGGGCAAACACTGAAGCTTTCTTT. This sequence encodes CAISESLGGGANTEAFF.

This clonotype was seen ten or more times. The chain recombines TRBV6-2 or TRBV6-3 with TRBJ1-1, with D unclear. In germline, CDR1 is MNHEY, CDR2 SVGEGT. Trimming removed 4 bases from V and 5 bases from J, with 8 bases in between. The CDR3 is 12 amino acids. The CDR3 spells CASSSWETEAFF. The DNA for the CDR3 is TGTGCCAGCAGTTCTTGGGAGACTGAAGCTTTCTTT.

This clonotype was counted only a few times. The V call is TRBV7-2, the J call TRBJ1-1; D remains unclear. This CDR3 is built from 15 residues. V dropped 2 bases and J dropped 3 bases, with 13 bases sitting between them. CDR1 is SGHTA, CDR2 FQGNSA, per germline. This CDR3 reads CASSLFSVRDTEAFF. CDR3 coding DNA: TGTGCCAGCAGCTTATTCAGCGTGAGGGACACTGAAGCTTTCTTT.

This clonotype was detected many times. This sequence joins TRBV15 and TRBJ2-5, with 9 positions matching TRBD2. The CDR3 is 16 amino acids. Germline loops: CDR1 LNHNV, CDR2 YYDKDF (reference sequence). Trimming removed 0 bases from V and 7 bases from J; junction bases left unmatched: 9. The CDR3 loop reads CATSRDTAGGMATQYF. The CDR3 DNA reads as TGTGCCACCAGCAGAGATACAGCGGGAGGCATGGCGACCCAGTACTTC.

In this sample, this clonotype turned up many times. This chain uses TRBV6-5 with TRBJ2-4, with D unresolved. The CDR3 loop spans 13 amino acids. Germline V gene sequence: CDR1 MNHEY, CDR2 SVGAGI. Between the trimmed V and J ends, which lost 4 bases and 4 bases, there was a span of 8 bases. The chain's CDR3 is CASSLGGKNIQYF. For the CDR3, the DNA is TGTGCCAGCAGTTTGGGTGGAAAAAACATTCAGTACTTC.

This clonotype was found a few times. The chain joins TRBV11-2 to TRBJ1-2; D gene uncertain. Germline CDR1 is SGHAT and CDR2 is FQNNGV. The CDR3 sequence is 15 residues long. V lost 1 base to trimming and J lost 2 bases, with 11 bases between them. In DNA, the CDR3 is TGTGCCAGCAGCTTAGGGTTGGGGTTGAACTATGGCTACACCTTC. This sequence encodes CASSLGLGLNYGYTF.

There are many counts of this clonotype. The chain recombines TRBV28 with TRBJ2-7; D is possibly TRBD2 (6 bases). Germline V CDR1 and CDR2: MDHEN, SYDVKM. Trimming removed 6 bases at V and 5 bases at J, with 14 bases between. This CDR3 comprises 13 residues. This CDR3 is CASSSGALNEQYF. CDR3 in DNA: TGTGCCAGCAGCTCGGGAGCGCTCAACGAGCAGTACTTC.